One and the same sample provided the 8 T cell receptor beta chains below, sequenced in a study of shared clonotypes between healthy human individuals. The repertoire was sequenced with immunoSEQ multiplex PCR; TCRdb's copy has only in-frame clones and lacks some. There are about 2 million clones in the sample; approximately 94% occur only once, and around 1.1% lies in the top ten. CD8 cells regarded as naive lacked CD45RO, were positively chosen for CCR7, and omitted terminally differentiated effector memory CD45RA+ cells. Sequencing input: naive CD8+ T cells sorted from blood. These TCRs come from a man aged 18 to 35 in good health.

The V call is TRBV28, the J call TRBJ2-2; 7 nucleotides match TRBD1. Germline lookup yields CDR1 MDHEN and CDR2 SYDVKM. The CDR3 covers 15 residues. V was pared by 3 bases and J by 0 bases, with 1 base of the junction left unmatched. CDR3 sequence: CASSFGTANTGELFF. The CDR3 nucleotides are TGTGCCAGCAGTTTCGGGACAGCGAACACCGGGGAGCTGTTTTTT.

The J gene is TRBJ2-7, the V gene TRBV5-1; TRBD1 agrees at 8 bases. This CDR3 contains 15 residues. Germline CDR1 is SGHRS and CDR2 is YFSETQ. The J segment lost 5 bases and the V segment lost 2 bases, leaving 9 bases of the junction unmatched. Here the CDR3 reads CASSFAQGALHEQYF. The CDR3 DNA sequence: TGCGCCAGCAGCTTTGCCCAGGGGGCACTCCACGAGCAGTACTTC.

This chain connects TRBV7-9 to TRBJ2-7; 8 bases line up with TRBD1. Trimming removed 5 bases from V and 5 bases from J; junction bases left unmatched: 14. Germline assignment: CDR1 SEHNR and CDR2 FQNEAQ (reference sequence). The CDR3 sequence is 16 residues long. DNA of the CDR3: TGTGCCAGCAGCAACAGGCTGGACAGGGTTTTCCACGAGCAGTACTTC. Protein: CASSNRLDRVFHEQYF.

The rearrangement links TRBV18 to TRBJ1-4; D ambiguous. CDR3 length: 14 residues. V lost 6 bases to trimming and J lost 8 bases, with 16 bases between them. Germline assignment: CDR1 KGHSH and CDR2 LQKENI. The CDR3 sequence: CASSLGRSEEKLFF. CDR3 DNA: TGTGCCAGCTCCCTGGGCAGGTCGGAGGAAAAACTGTTTTTT.

The rearrangement links TRBV10-3 to TRBJ2-1; a possible D gene is TRBD2 (5 bases). Trimming shortened V by 7 bases and J by 8 bases, and 15 bases separated the two germline ends. This CDR3 has 13 amino acids. CDR1 ENHRY and CDR2 SYGVKD come from the germline V gene. In nucleotides, the CDR3 is TGTGCCATCAAAGGACTTGTTGGAGATGAGCAGTTCTTC. It codes for CAIKGLVGDEQFF.

The rearrangement joins TRBV6-1 to TRBJ1-5; D is unclear. The V and J ends lost 3 bases and 5 bases respectively, with 11 bases between them. The germline CDR1 and CDR2 sequences are MNHNS and SASEGT. The CDR3 runs to 14 residues. This CDR3 is CASSDSGHHQPQHF. The CDR3 nucleotides are TGTGCCAGCAGTGATTCGGGTCACCATCAGCCCCAGCATTTT.

The chain links TRBV6-1 to TRBJ2-5; possibly TRBD1 for D (6 bases). This CDR3 region has 14 residues. Germline CDR1 and CDR2: MNHNS and SASEGT. The ends were cut back, 6 bases at V and 5 bases at J, with 16 bases in the middle. The CDR3 here is CASRMGATGETQYF. The CDR3 DNA is TGTGCCAGCAGGATGGGGGCTACGGGGGAGACCCAGTACTTC.

The chain links TRBV14 to TRBJ2-7; 7 bases are a match to TRBD1. V lost 3 bases and J lost 2; bases outside the gene matches: 7. Germline CDR1 and CDR2: SGHDN and FVKESK. The CDR3 loop spans 15 amino acids. The CDR3 DNA sequence: TGTGCCAGCAGCCACCCAGACAGGGTCCCCTACGAGCAGTACTTC. Translated: CASSHPDRVPYEQYF. Based on the CDR3 plus reference TRBV14 and TRBJ2-7, the full variable domain is EAGVTQFPSHSVIEKGQTVTLRCDPISGHDNLYWYRRVMGKEIKFLLHFVKESKQDESGMPNNRFLAERTGGTYSTLKVQPAELEDSGVYFCASSHPDRVPYEQYFGPGTRLTVT.